Below are 27 T cell receptor beta chains sequenced from a single sample in a study of T cell changes during pregnancy in multiple sclerosis (dated by TCRdb to the late 2010s). The library came from the immunoSEQ multiplex PCR assay. Imported from immuneACCESS, the table was reduced by TCRdb to in-frame sequences with V and J called. These copies leave out some clones; in studies compared against another copy, an unresolved V gene accounts for under half, and the cause of the remainder is not known. Recorded for this sample are 100,000 or so clones; 90% of them occurred a single time. The ten largest clones take up around 0.8% of the sample. Sequenced here: peripheral blood, sampled in the second trimester of pregnancy. The source is a female donor in good health, enrolled as a control in a pregnancy study.

The genes are TRBV7-9 and TRBJ2-7; 8 positions agree with TRBD2. Germline loops: CDR1 SEHNR, CDR2 FQNEAQ (reference sequence). V was pared by 2 bases and J by 6 bases, with 9 bases of the junction left unmatched. The CDR3 covers 15 residues. In DNA form, the CDR3 reads TGTGCCAGCAGCTTAAGCGGGAGAGGTCGGTTCGAGCAGTACTTC. This gives the protein CASSLSGRGRFEQYF.

The chain couples TRBV2 to TRBJ1-2, with no clear D. CDR3 length: 11 amino acids. Germline assignment: CDR1 SNHLY and CDR2 FYNNEI. V dropped 2 bases and J dropped 10 bases, with 8 bases sitting between them. The CDR3 spells CASSEYSLYTF. The CDR3 nucleotides read TGTGCCAGCAGTGAATATAGCCTCTACACCTTC.

This rearrangement joins TRBV7-9 to TRBJ1-5; D ambiguous. Trimming pared 0 bases from V and 0 bases from J, leaving 12 bases between. Germline lookup yields CDR1 SEHNR and CDR2 FQNEAQ (reference sequence). There are 17 residues in the CDR3. The CDR3 DNA is TGTGCCAGCAGCTTAGCGAGCCCTGCCGGTAGCAATCAGCCCCAGCATTTT. This sequence encodes CASSLASPAGSNQPQHF. The full variable domain, rest sourced from reference TRBV7-9 and TRBJ1-5, is DTGVSQNPRHKITKRGQNVTFRCDPISEHNRLYWYRQTLGQGPEFLTYFQNEAQLEKSRLLSDRFSAERPKGSFSTLEIQRTEQGDSAMYLCASSLASPAGSNQPQHFGDGTRLSIL.

The J gene is TRBJ1-3, the V gene TRBV28; D is unresolved. Looked up from germline, CDR1 is MDHEN and CDR2 is SYDVKM. CDR3 length equals 16 residues. The V end was cut by 9 bases, the J end by 3 bases, with 21 bases between. Here the CDR3 DNA reads TGTGCCAGTTCGCGGGCCCTCTCACTGTTTGGAAACACCATATATTTT. Translating it yields CASSRALSLFGNTIYF.

This clone appeared once. The rearrangement uses TRBV18 and TRBJ2-1, with TRBD1 as a possible D gene (5 bases). This CDR3 contains 19 residues. The germline CDR1 and CDR2 sequences are KGHSH and LQKENI. V was cut by 3 bases and J by 5 bases, with 26 bases left in between. Here the CDR3 reads CASSPQLISDIRTHNEQFF. DNA for the CDR3: TGTGCCAGCTCACCCCAACTTATCTCGGACATCCGGACGCACAATGAGCAGTTCTTC.

The chain is built from TRBV5-1 and TRBJ2-3, with a weak D call TRBD1 (6 bases). Per the germline V gene, CDR1 is SGHRS and CDR2 is YFSETQ. The CDR3 length is 17 residues. Trimming took off 5 bases at V and 4 bases at J, with 23 bases between the two ends. The CDR3 loop reads CASRKNIGQAGADTQYF. CDR3 sequence (DNA): TGCGCCAGCAGAAAAAACATTGGTCAGGCAGGGGCAGATACGCAGTATTTT.

V usage is TRBV2 and J usage is TRBJ1-5; the D gene is possibly TRBD1 (6 bases). Germline loops: CDR1 SNHLY, CDR2 FYNNEI. The CDR3 is made up of 15 amino acids. Trimming removed 7 bases from V and 5 bases from J, with 18 bases in between. CDR3 in amino acids: CASKPAGTNYQPQHF. CDR3 in DNA: TGTGCCAGCAAACCCGCCGGGACAAATTATCAGCCCCAGCATTTT.

The V and J genes are TRBV25-1 and TRBJ1-1, with 9 nucleotides matching TRBD1. Trimming took 3 bases from V and 3 from J; bases not matched to a gene: 11. Germline loops: CDR1 MGHDK, CDR2 SYGVNS. This CDR3 has 17 residues. The CDR3 here is CASSEAGQGPLDTEAFF. The CDR3 region has the DNA TGTGCCAGCAGTGAGGCCGGACAGGGGCCGCTGGACACTGAAGCTTTCTTT.

V gene TRBV27 combines with J gene TRBJ2-7; possibly TRBD1 for D (7 bases). Per the germline V gene, CDR1 is MNHEY and CDR2 is SMNVEV (reference sequence). The CDR3 is 13 amino acids. The V and J ends lost 6 bases and 3 bases respectively, with 12 bases between them. The chain's CDR3 is CASRRGQSYEQYF. The CDR3 DNA reads as TGTGCCAGCAGGCGGGGACAGAGCTACGAGCAGTACTTC.

V usage is TRBV7-9 and J usage is TRBJ2-5; the match to TRBD1 covers 11 bases. Per the germline V gene, CDR1 is SEHNR and CDR2 is FQNEAQ (reference sequence). The CDR3 extends over 16 amino acids. The junction had 10 bases not matched to a gene; V was cut back by 5 bases and J by 5 bases. The CDR3 reads CASSARTGGYYETQYF. CDR3 sequence (DNA): TGTGCCAGCAGCGCACGGACAGGGGGCTATTACGAGACCCAGTACTTC.

The J gene is TRBJ1-2, the V gene TRBV14, with 7 bases fitting TRBD1. In germline, CDR1 is SGHDN, CDR2 FVKESK. The CDR3 is 14 residues long. Trimming took 1 base from V and 8 from J; bases not matched to a gene: 7. The CDR3 region has the DNA TGTGCCAGCAGCCAAGTGTCAGGGGGACGGGGCTACACCTTC. Amino acid sequence: CASSQVSGGRGYTF.

The chain has TRBV4-1 and TRBJ1-1, with TRBD1 matching over 7 bases. Germline trimming cut 1 base from V and 1 base from J; bases unmatched to any gene: 6. This CDR3 region has 16 residues. The germline gives CDR1 MGHRA, CDR2 YSYEKL. The CDR3 loop is CASSQGNDRANTEAFF. CDR3 bases: TGCGCCAGCAGCCAAGGGAACGACAGGGCGAACACTGAAGCTTTCTTT.

The chain uses TRBV29-1 and TRBJ2-7, with TRBD1 identical over 8 bases. V was pared by 4 bases and J by 1 base, with 3 bases of the junction left unmatched. This CDR3 is 13 amino acids long. Germline assignment: CDR1 SQVTM and CDR2 ANQGSEA. CDR3 loop: CSVVGTGSYEQYF. CDR3 nucleotides: TGCAGCGTTGTCGGGACAGGATCCTACGAGCAGTACTTC.

As DNA, the CDR3 is TGTGCCAGCAGTGAACTTGGACAGTGGGCTGGAAACACCATATATTTT. Its protein is CASSELGQWAGNTIYF. The V and J genes are TRBV25-1 and TRBJ1-3, with D perhaps matching TRBD1 (6 bases). CDR3 length: 16 amino acids. Trimming shortened V by 2 bases and J by 2 bases, and 13 bases separated the two germline ends. CDR1 and CDR2 from the germline V gene are MGHDK and SYGVNS. Full variable domain (missing parts from reference TRBV25-1 and TRBJ1-3): EADIYQTPRYLVIGTGKKITLECSQTMGHDKMYWYQQDPGMELHLIHYSYGVNSTEKGDLSSESTVSRIRTEHFPLTLESARPSHTSQYLCASSELGQWAGNTIYFGEGSWLTVV.

V and J are TRBV4-2 and TRBJ2-6; 7 bases line up with TRBD2. The CDR3 length is 19 residues. Germline assignment: CDR1 LGHNA and CDR2 YNFKEQ. Trimming cost V 2 bases and J 1 base; bases outside gene matches: 11. The CDR3 region has the DNA TGTGCCAGCAGCCAACGGGAGATAGGGAGGGAGTCTGGGGCCAACGTCCTGACTTTC. Translation gives CASSQREIGRESGANVLTF.

V and J are TRBV6-1 and TRBJ2-5; 7 nucleotides align to TRBD2. Germline CDR1 MNHNS, CDR2 SASEGT. V lost 2 bases and J lost 2; bases outside the gene matches: 5. The CDR3 runs to 15 residues. The CDR3 bases are TGTGCCAGCAGTGAATCGGGGGGAGGGCAAGAGACCCAGTACTTC. Amino acid sequence: CASSESGGGQETQYF.

This clone was detected once. The genes are TRBV5-5 and TRBJ1-1, with D unclear. Germline V CDR1 and CDR2: SGHKS, YYEKEE (reference sequence). This CDR3 spans 14 amino acids. V was cut by 3 bases and J by 1 base, with 10 bases left in between. For the CDR3, the DNA is TGTGCCAGCAGCTCCCAATGGAGGAACACTGAAGCTTTCTTT. Encoded protein: CASSSQWRNTEAFF.

This chain links TRBV9 with TRBJ1-4; D is ambiguous. Germline V lookup: CDR1 SGDLS, CDR2 YYNGEE. CDR3 length: 14 amino acids. V gave up 5 bases and J gave up 5 bases, with 13 bases separating them. CDR3 sequence reads: CASSQYGGNEKLFF. CDR3 DNA: TGTGCCAGCAGTCAGTACGGCGGGAATGAAAAACTGTTTTTT.

The chain recombines TRBV5-6 with TRBJ2-5, with D perhaps TRBD2 (5 bases). CDR1 is SGHDT, CDR2 YYEEEE, per germline. CDR3 size: 14 residues. V was shortened by 0 bases and J by 3 bases, with 9 bases between the two germline ends. The CDR3 spells CASSLGGVEETQYF. For the CDR3, the DNA is TGTGCCAGCAGCTTGGGGGGAGTAGAAGAGACCCAGTACTTC.

The chain uses TRBV7-9 and TRBJ2-7; tentative D call: TRBD1 (6 bases). This CDR3 comprises 15 residues. V was pared by 1 base and J by 6 bases, with 16 bases between. Per germline, CDR1 SEHNR and CDR2 FQNEAQ (reference sequence). As DNA, the CDR3 is TGTGCCAGCAGCTTAGGCGATAACAGGGCTCGCGAGCAGTACTTC. Its protein is CASSLGDNRAREQYF.

V and J are TRBV7-8 and TRBJ2-7; 7 nucleotides line up with TRBD1. Trimming removed 5 bases from V and 2 bases from J; junction bases left unmatched: 6. The CDR3 spans 14 residues. Germline CDR1 SGHVS, CDR2 FQNEAQ. The CDR3: CASSQTGYPYEQYF. The DNA for the CDR3 is TGTGCCAGCAGCCAGACAGGGTATCCCTACGAGCAGTACTTC.

The chain is built from TRBV5-1 and TRBJ2-2; tentative D call: TRBD1 (6 bases). Per the germline V gene, CDR1 is SGHRS and CDR2 is YFSETQ. Trimming took 0 bases from V and 6 from J, leaving 15 bases between them. This CDR3 spans 16 amino acids. This CDR3 is CASSLVGQKVSGELFF. CDR3 nucleotide sequence: TGCGCCAGCAGCTTGGTAGGACAGAAGGTGTCCGGGGAGCTGTTTTTT.

The chain carries TRBV27 and TRBJ2-1; 7 nucleotides line up with TRBD2. Trimming removed 6 bases from V and 7 bases from J; junction bases left unmatched: 15. Germline V gene data show CDR1 as MNHEY and CDR2 as SMNVEV (reference sequence). The CDR3 sequence is 16 residues long. This CDR3 is CASSKLEGLGGNEQFF. Here the CDR3 DNA reads TGTGCCAGCAGCAAACTAGAGGGCCTCGGGGGGAATGAGCAGTTCTTC.

The rearrangement links TRBV10-3 to TRBJ2-5, with TRBD1 matching over 7 bases. Germline CDR1 and CDR2: ENHRY and SYGVKD. This CDR3 spans 18 amino acids. The J segment lost 2 bases and the V segment lost 11 bases, leaving 23 bases of the junction unmatched. CDR3 coding DNA: TGTGCCGCCTCACGACAGGGACCGACGGGTGCTACACAAGAGACCCAGTACTTC. Translation gives CAASRQGPTGATQETQYF.

The chain carries TRBV9 and TRBJ2-7; tentative D call: TRBD2 (6 bases). Trimming cost V 4 bases and J 2 bases, with 16 bases left between them. The CDR3 has 15 amino acids. CDR1 is SGDLS, CDR2 YYNGEE, per germline. CDR3 amino acids: CASSPSGDRTYEQYF. The CDR3 DNA reads TGTGCCAGCAGCCCTTCGGGGGATCGGACCTACGAGCAGTACTTC. The full variable domain, its missing parts supplied by reference TRBV9 and TRBJ2-7, is DSGVTQTPKHLITATGQRVTLRCSPRSGDLSVYWYQQSLDQGLQFLIQYYNGEERAKGNILERFSAQQFPDLHSELNLSSLELGDSALYFCASSPSGDRTYEQYFGPGTRLTVT.

V gene TRBV28 combines with J gene TRBJ2-4; TRBD1 matches 9 bases. Germline-derived CDR1 and CDR2 are MDHEN and SYDVKM. V shed 6 bases and J 4 bases; nucleotides not matched to a gene: 4. The CDR3 loop spans 14 amino acids. The CDR3, as DNA: TGTGCCAGCAGAACCGGGACAGGGAAAAACATTCAGTACTTC. Protein product: CASRTGTGKNIQYF.

This clone has just a few counts. This chain uses TRBV7-7 with TRBJ2-1; TRBD1 matches 11 bases. CDR3 length: 16 amino acids. J gave up 6 bases and V 5 bases, and 9 bases lay outside the gene matches. CDR1 is SSHAT and CDR2 is FNYEAQ in the germline V gene (reference sequence). CDR3 loop: CASSLAGTGGRNEQFF. The CDR3 DNA reads as TGTGCCAGCAGCCTCGCCGGGACAGGGGGGCGCAATGAGCAGTTCTTC.